The clone carrying this TCR beta chain was recorded many times. Antigen specificity is unknown. Measured with immunoSEQ multiplex PCR; TCRdb has only the in-frame clones, and not every one. Altogether roughly 3,000 clones were found in the sample, and no singletons occur. This specimen comes from a study of T cells after posttransplantation cyclophosphamide. Findings and limits, study-wide: Recipient CMV seropositivity and CMV reactivation strongly tracked TRB clonality.

A marrow graft followed busulfan-fludarabine conditioning, with cyclophosphamide on days +3 and +4. Germline V gene data show CDR1 as SGHAT and CDR2 as FQNNGV. This CDR3 spans 12 amino acids. Trimming took 7 bases from V and 8 from J; bases not matched to a gene: 2. The material was PBMCs, obtained 84 days after allogeneic stem cell transplant with posttransplant cyclophosphamide. This TCR derives from a female patient aged 40-50 years who received an allogeneic stem cell transplant from a related donor, was CMV-positive, and had no GVHD. The graft donor may have contributed some T cells. The chain is built from TRBV11-2 and TRBJ1-6, with 7 bases that match TRBD1. CDR3 in DNA: TGTGCCAGCAATGGACAGGATTCACCCCTCCACTTT. This sequence encodes CASNGQDSPLHF.